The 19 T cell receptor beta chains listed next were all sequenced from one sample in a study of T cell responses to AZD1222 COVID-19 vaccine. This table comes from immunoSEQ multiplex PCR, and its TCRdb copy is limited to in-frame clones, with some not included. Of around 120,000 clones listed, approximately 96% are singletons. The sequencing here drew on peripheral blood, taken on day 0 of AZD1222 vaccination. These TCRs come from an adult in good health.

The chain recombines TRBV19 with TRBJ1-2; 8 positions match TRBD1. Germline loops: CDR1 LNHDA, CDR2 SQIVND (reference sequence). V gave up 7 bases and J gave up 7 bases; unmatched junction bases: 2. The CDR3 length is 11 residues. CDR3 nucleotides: TGTGCCAGTATGACAGGGGCTGGCTACACCTTC. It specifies CASMTGAGYTF.

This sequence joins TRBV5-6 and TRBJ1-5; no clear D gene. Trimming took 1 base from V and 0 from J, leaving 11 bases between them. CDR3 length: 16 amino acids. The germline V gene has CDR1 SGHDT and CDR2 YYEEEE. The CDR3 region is CASSLNSGFSNQPQHF. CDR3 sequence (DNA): TGTGCCAGCAGCTTGAACTCGGGCTTTAGCAATCAGCCCCAGCATTTT.

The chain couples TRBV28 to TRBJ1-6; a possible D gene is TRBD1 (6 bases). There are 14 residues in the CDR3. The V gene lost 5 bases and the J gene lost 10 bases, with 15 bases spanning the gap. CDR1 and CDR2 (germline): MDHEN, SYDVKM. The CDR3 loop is CASSPSQGNSPLHF. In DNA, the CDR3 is TGTGCCAGCAGTCCATCACAGGGAAACTCACCCCTCCACTTT.

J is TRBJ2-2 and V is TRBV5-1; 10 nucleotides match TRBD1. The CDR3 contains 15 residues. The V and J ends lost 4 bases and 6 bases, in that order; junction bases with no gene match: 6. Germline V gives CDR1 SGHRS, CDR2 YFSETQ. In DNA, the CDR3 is TGCGCCAGCAGCCGGGACAGGGGATTCCCCGGGGAGCTGTTTTTT. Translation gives CASSRDRGFPGELFF.

The CDR3 DNA sequence: TGTGCCAGCAGCTTTTTTTTGGGACAGGGGGCCAATGAGCAGTTCTTC. This sequence encodes CASSFFLGQGANEQFF. The rearrangement links TRBV5-4 to TRBJ2-1, with 12 bases aligning to TRBD1. Germline V gene sequence: CDR1 SGHNT, CDR2 YYREEE (reference sequence). The CDR3 runs to 16 residues. V lost 2 bases and J lost 6; bases outside the gene matches: 6.

The CDR3 DNA sequence: TGTGCCAGCAGCTTGACTAGCGGGAGTGTATCCTACAATGAGCAGTTCTTC. Translation gives CASSLTSGSVSYNEQFF. The chain has TRBV7-2 and TRBJ2-1; TRBD2 agrees at 12 bases. The germline V gene has CDR1 SGHTA and CDR2 FQGNSA. The CDR3 runs 17 residues. J lost 1 base, V lost 3 bases, and 4 bases had no gene match.

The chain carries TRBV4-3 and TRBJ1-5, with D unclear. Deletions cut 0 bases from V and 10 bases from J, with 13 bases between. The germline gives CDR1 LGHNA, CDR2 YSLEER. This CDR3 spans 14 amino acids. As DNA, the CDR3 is TGCGCCAGCAGCCAAGACACCTCCCGTTTCCCCCAGCATTTT. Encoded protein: CASSQDTSRFPQHF.

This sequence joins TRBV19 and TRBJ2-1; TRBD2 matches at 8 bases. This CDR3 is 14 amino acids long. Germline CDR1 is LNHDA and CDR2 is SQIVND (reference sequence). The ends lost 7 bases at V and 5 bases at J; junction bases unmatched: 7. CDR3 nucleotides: TGTGCCAGTAAATCACTAGCGGAGGACAATGAGCAGTTCTTC. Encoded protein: CASKSLAEDNEQFF.

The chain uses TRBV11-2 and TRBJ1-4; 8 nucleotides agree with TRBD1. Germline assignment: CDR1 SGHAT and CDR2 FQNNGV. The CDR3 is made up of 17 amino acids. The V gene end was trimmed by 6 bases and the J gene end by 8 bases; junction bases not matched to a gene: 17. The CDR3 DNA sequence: TGTGCCAGCAGTCCCGGGACAGGACCCCATGGAGGGGAAAAACTGTTTTTT. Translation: CASSPGTGPHGGEKLFF.

The CDR3 DNA is TGTGCCAGCAGGGAATGGGGCAATCAGCCCCAGCATTTT. It encodes CASREWGNQPQHF. The chain combines TRBV2 with TRBJ1-5; D gene unclear. The ends were cut back, 6 bases at V and 2 bases at J, with 8 bases in the middle. The CDR3 is made up of 13 amino acids. Germline loops: CDR1 SNHLY, CDR2 FYNNEI.

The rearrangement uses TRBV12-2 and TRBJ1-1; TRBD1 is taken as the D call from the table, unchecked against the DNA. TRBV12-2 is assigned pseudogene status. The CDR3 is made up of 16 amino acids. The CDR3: CASRLASPGVNTEAFF. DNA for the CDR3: TGTGCAAGTCGCTTAGCGTCTCCAGGGGTAAACACTGAAGCTTTCTTT.

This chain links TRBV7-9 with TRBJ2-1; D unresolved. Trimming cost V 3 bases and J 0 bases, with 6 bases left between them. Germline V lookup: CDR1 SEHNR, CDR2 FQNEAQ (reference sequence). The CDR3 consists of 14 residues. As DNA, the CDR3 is TGTGCCAGCAGCTTCTCCAGCTCCTACAATGAGCAGTTCTTC. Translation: CASSFSSSYNEQFF.

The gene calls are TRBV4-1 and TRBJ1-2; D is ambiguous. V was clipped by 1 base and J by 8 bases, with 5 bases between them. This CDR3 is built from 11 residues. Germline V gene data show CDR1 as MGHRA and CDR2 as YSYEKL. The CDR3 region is CASSQAGGYTF. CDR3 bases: TGCGCCAGCAGCCAAGCTGGAGGCTACACCTTC.

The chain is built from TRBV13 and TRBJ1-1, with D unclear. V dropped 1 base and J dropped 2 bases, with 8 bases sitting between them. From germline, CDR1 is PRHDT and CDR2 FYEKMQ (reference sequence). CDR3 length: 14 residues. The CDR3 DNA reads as TGTGCCAGCAGCTTAGACACGGGAAACACTGAAGCTTTCTTT. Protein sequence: CASSLDTGNTEAFF.

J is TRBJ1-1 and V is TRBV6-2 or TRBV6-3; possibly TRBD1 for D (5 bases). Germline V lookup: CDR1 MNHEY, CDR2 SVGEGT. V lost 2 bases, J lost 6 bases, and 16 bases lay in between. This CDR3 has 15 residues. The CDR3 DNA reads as TGTGCCAGCAGTTACCCCGGTAGGGGAAGCTCTGAAGCTTTCTTT. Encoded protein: CASSYPGRGSSEAFF.

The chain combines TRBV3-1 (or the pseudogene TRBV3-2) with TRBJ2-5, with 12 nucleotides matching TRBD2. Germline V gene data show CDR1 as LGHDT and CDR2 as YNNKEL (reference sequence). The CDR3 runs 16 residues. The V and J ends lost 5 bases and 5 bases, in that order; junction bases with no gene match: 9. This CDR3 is CASSFLAGGPVETQYF. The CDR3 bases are TGTGCCAGCAGCTTCCTAGCGGGAGGGCCAGTGGAGACCCAGTACTTC.

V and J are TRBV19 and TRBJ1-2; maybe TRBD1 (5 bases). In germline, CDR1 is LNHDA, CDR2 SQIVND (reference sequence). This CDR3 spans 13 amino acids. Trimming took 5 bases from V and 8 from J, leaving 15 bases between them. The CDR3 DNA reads TGTGCCAGTAGTTCGTGGGACGGTGGCGGCTACACCTTC. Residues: CASSSWDGGGYTF.

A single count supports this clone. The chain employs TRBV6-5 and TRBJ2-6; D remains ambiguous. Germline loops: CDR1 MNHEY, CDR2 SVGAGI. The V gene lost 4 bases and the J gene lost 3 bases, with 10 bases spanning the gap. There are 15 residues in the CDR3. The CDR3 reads CASSSGKFGANVLTF. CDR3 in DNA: TGTGCCAGCAGTTCAGGCAAGTTTGGGGCCAACGTCCTGACTTTC.

The CDR3: CASSPSGQKKWNSPLHF. In nucleotides, the CDR3 is TGTGCCAGTAGTCCATCAGGACAGAAAAAATGGAATTCACCCCTCCACTTT. V gene TRBV19 combines with J gene TRBJ1-6, with D maybe TRBD1 (6 bases). This CDR3 region has 17 residues. V was pared by 5 bases and J by 7 bases, with 21 bases between. Germline-derived CDR1 and CDR2 are LNHDA and SQIVND (reference sequence).